This passage covers 3 T cell receptor beta chains from one sample sequenced in a study of identical twins. TCRdb re-derived calls from the 5' RACE reads in MiXCR, one entry per CDR3 protein. The table lists about 240,000 distinct CDR3 sequences, roughly a tenth of them singletons. The source material was memory T cells sorted from blood. The receptors here all came from a man aged 50-60 years in good health.

This clonotype showed up just a few times. The chain has TRBV20-1 and TRBJ2-5, with D unresolved. The CDR3 runs to 11 residues. Germline V gene sequence: CDR1 DFQATT, CDR2 SNEGSKA (reference sequence). V was cut by 5 bases and J by 1 base, with 5 bases left in between. The CDR3 spells CSALGQETQYF. Written as DNA, the CDR3 is TGCAGTGCTCTGGGCCAAGAGACCCAGTACTTC.

The chain uses TRBV12-3 or TRBV12-4 and TRBJ2-2; 7 nucleotides line up with TRBD1. The CDR3 has 14 residues. Trimming took 6 bases from V and 4 from J; bases not matched to a gene: 5. DNA for the CDR3: TGTGCCAGCAGAGAGGGGGCGAGCACCGGGGAGCTGTTTTTT. Its protein product is CASREGASTGELFF.

This clonotype was counted at least ten times. The rearrangement joins TRBV7-2 to TRBJ1-2; 10 bases line up with TRBD1. The germline V gene has CDR1 SGHTA and CDR2 FQGNSA. CDR3 size: 13 residues. V lost 5 bases to trimming and J lost 8 bases; unmatched junction nucleotides: 5. CDR3 sequence reads: CASSPQDRGGYTF. CDR3 sequence (DNA): TGTGCCAGCAGCCCCCAGGACAGGGGGGGCTACACCTTC.